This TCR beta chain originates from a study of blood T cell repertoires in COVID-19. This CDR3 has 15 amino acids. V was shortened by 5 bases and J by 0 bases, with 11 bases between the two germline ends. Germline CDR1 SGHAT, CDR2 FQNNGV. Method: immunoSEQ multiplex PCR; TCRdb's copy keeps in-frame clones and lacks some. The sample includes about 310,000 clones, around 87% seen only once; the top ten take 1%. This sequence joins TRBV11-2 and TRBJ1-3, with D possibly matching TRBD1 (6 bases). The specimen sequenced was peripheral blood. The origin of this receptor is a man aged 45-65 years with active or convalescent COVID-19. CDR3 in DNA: TGTGCCAGCAGCCACCGCAGGGGCTCTGGAAACACCATATATTTT. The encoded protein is CASSHRRGSGNTIYF.